The next 10 T cell receptor beta chains were all read from a single sample in a study of blood T cell repertoires in COVID-19. The protocol was immunoSEQ multiplex PCR, while the TCRdb copy is restricted to in-frame clones and leaves out a portion. The top ten clones hold just over 2.5% of a sample with 150,000 to 200,000 clones, around nine tenths of them seen once. Sequencing was performed on peripheral blood. These receptors all come from a woman aged 80 or over with COVID-19, enrolled during active disease.

The rearrangement joins TRBV10-3 to TRBJ1-6; possible D gene TRBD1, 5 bases. V was shortened by 0 bases and J by 10 bases, with 22 bases between the two germline ends. In germline, CDR1 is ENHRY, CDR2 SYGVKD. This CDR3 has 18 amino acids. In DNA, the CDR3 is TGTGCCATCAGTGAGTCGCTGGCAGCAGGTTCCACAGGATCACCCCTCCACTTT. This gives the protein CAISESLAAGSTGSPLHF.

Concerning this clone itself: This sample also contains other DNA sequences that code for the same CDR3. V gene TRBV12-3 or TRBV12-4 combines with J gene TRBJ1-2; the D gene is possibly TRBD1 (6 bases). CDR3 length equals 12 residues. V lost 6 bases and J 5 bases, leaving 10 bases between the germline ends. The CDR3 DNA is TGTGCCAGCAGCCTACAGGGTTATGGCTACACCTTC. Encoded protein: CASSLQGYGYTF.

This clone was recorded a few times. The chain carries TRBV5-8 and TRBJ2-3; 12 bases map to TRBD2. The V gene's germline CDR1 is SGHTS and CDR2 YDEGEE. This CDR3 spans 15 amino acids. V shed 0 bases, J shed 5 bases, and the junction held 1 base outside the gene matches. For the CDR3, the DNA is TGTGCCAGCAGCTTGGGACTAGCGGGAGTAGATACGCAGTATTTT. This encodes CASSLGLAGVDTQYF.

This sequence joins TRBV9 and TRBJ1-2; D is ambiguous. The CDR3 totals 13 residues. The V gene's germline CDR1 is SGDLS and CDR2 YYNGEE. V shed 2 bases and J shed 8 bases, with 13 bases lying between them. DNA of the CDR3: TGTGCCAGCAGCGTCACTATCTCTGGGGGCTACACCTTC. This sequence encodes CASSVTISGGYTF. The whole variable domain, filled in from reference TRBV9 and TRBJ1-2, reads DSGVTQTPKHLITATGQRVTLRCSPRSGDLSVYWYQQSLDQGLQFLIQYYNGEERAKGNILERFSAQQFPDLHSELNLSSLELGDSALYFCASSVTISGGYTFGSGTRLTVV.

V gene TRBV5-4 combines with J gene TRBJ2-7; 8 bases agree with TRBD2. V shed 3 bases, J shed 1 base, and the junction held 6 bases outside the gene matches. Germline-derived CDR1 and CDR2 are SGHNT and YYREEE (reference sequence). The CDR3 is 15 residues long. This CDR3 is CASSSSGSPSYEQYF. The CDR3 nucleotides read TGTGCCAGCAGCTCAAGCGGGAGCCCGTCCTACGAGCAGTACTTC. Looking up the rest from reference TRBV5-4 and TRBJ2-7 gives the full variable domain: ETGVTQSPTHLIKTRGQQVTLRCSSQSGHNTVSWYQQALGQGPQFIFQYYREEENGRGNFPPRFSGLQFPNYSSELNVNALELDDSALYLCASSSSGSPSYEQYFGPGTRLTVT.

The J gene is TRBJ2-1, the V gene TRBV14; D may be TRBD2 (6 bases). The CDR3 sequence is 17 residues long. The V gene lost 0 bases and the J gene lost 2 bases, with 14 bases spanning the gap. CDR1 is SGHDN and CDR2 is FVKESK in the germline V gene. This CDR3 reads CASSQDLGSSAYNEQFF. DNA of the CDR3: TGTGCCAGCAGCCAAGATCTCGGGTCTAGCGCCTACAATGAGCAGTTCTTC.

This clone has a single count. This CDR3 is CAAVTGVGNTIYF. The CDR3 DNA reads TGTGCCGCGGTGACAGGGGTTGGAAACACCATATATTTT. The V and J genes are TRBV6-6 and TRBJ1-3; 8 positions agree with TRBD1. With 11 bases clipped from V and 3 bases from J, the junction kept 6 bases outside the gene matches. The CDR3 has 13 amino acids. CDR1 is MNHNY, CDR2 SVGAGI, per germline (reference sequence).

The chain is built from TRBV4-3 and TRBJ2-7; 12 nucleotides agree with TRBD2. Losses at the gene ends were 5 bases for V and 4 bases for J; bases not matched to a gene: 6. Germline V gene lookup returns CDR1 LGHNA and CDR2 YSLEER. This CDR3 is built from 15 residues. CDR3 sequence reads: CASSVTSGSGYEQYF. CDR3 DNA sequence: TGCGCCAGCAGCGTGACTAGCGGGAGTGGGTACGAGCAGTACTTC.

V gene TRBV6-5 combines with J gene TRBJ1-1; 7 bases are shared with TRBD1. Trimming cost V 7 bases and J 2 bases; bases outside gene matches: 7. Germline V lookup: CDR1 MNHEY, CDR2 SVGAGI. The CDR3 is 14 amino acids. The CDR3 sequence is CASNQQGVNTEAFF. CDR3 in DNA: TGTGCCAGCAACCAGCAGGGGGTCAACACTGAAGCTTTCTTT.

The V and J genes are TRBV7-2 and TRBJ2-3; D remains unclear. Germline-derived CDR1 and CDR2 are SGHTA and FQGNSA. The CDR3 extends over 11 amino acids. Trimming took off 5 bases at V and 6 bases at J, with 6 bases between the two ends. CDR3 nucleotides: TGTGCCAGCAGCAGCCTGGATACGCAGTATTTT. This sequence encodes CASSSLDTQYF.